This TCR beta chain was observed in a study of T cell responses to AZD1222 COVID-19 vaccine. Points from the study as a whole: Spike-specific TCR repertoires showed rising breadth and depth after two AZD1222 doses. Samples come after the peak T cell response, not at day 14.

The length of the CDR3 is 14 residues. CDR1 and CDR2 (germline): SGDLS, YYNGEE. V lost 3 bases and J lost 3; bases outside the gene matches: 4. Produced via immunoSEQ multiplex PCR; TCRdb's table is partial and in-frame only. The sample contains some 200,000 clones, approximately 90% of which appear only once. Concerning this clone: Its matching antigen is unknown.

The sequencing here drew on peripheral blood, taken 28 days after the second AZD1222 dose. This rearrangement joins TRBV9 to TRBJ2-7, with 9 bases matching TRBD2. The receptor was derived from an adult who received the AZD1222 COVID-19 vaccine. The CDR3 DNA reads TGTGCCAGCAGCGCTAGCGGGATAGGCTACGAGCAGTACTTC. Protein product: CASSASGIGYEQYF.